This T cell receptor beta chain emerged from a study of Ad26.COV2.S vaccination and SARS-CoV-2 variants. Background on the study: Participants got Ad26.COV2.S intramuscularly, once or twice 56 days apart. Study-wide results and limits: For non-spike TCRs, breadth in vaccine recipients resembled that in placebo recipients.

A note on this clone: Its specificity is unknown.

Treatment given: 15 to 20 received Ad26.COV2.S at low or high dose, single or two shots; about 5 received placebo; per-sample allocation not given. Sampling happened 63 days after the first vaccine or placebo injection. A Boston donor was an adult aged 18-55 years. Sequencing was performed with immunoSEQ multiplex PCR; in TCRdb, only in-frame clones are kept and a portion is missing. Altogether roughly 680,000 clones are present, around 92% being singletons, with the ten largest covering approximately 1.5%. This TCR was sampled from a person between 18 and 65 years old who received the Ad26.COV2.S COVID-19 vaccine or a placebo. This material consisted of peripheral blood, taken in a trial of Ad26.COV2.S vaccine versus placebo.

Written as DNA, the CDR3 is TGTGCCAGCAGTTACTCGATGGCGGGAGGGCCCCAGCATTTT. This sequence encodes CASSYSMAGGPQHF. This chain joins TRBV6-5 and TRBJ1-5; the D is unclear. V lost 0 bases, J lost 9 bases, and 12 bases lay in between. CDR3 length equals 14 residues. Germline CDR1 and CDR2: MNHEY and SVGAGI.